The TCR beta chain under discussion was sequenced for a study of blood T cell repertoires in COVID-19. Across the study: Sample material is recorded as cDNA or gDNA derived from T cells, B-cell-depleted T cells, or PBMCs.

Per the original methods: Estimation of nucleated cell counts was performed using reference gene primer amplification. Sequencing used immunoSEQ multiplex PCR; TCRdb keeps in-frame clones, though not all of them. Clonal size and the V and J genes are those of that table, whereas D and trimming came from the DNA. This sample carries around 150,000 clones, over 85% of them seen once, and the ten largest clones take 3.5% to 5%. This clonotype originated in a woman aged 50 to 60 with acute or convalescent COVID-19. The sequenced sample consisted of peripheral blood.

The CDR3 DNA follows: TGTGCCAGCAGTGCTGGGACAGGCGGACAGCCCCAGCATTTT. Protein product: CASSAGTGGQPQHF. J is TRBJ1-5 and V is TRBV27; 8 bases match TRBD1. V shed 5 bases and J 7 bases; nucleotides not matched to a gene: 7. Germline CDR1 and CDR2: MNHEY and SMNVEV (reference sequence). The CDR3 runs 14 residues.